This is a list of T cell receptor beta chains from one sample in a study of cytomegalovirus exposure and HLA in healthy donors. Clones were read by immunoSEQ multiplex PCR, and TCRdb kept only the in-frame ones, dropping some. Altogether about 210,000 clones are present, roughly 87% being singletons, with the ten largest covering around 0.99%. The source material was PBMCs. All receptors come from a boy aged 2 to 10 in good health and CMV-seronegative. The CDR3 runs from the conserved cysteine through the conserved F or W. A D gene is named only where the DNA matches it firmly. Clone size appears in some rows only: once, few, many, or a class for an expanded clone.

size	V	J	length	D	DNA	CDR3
-	TRBV6-1	TRBJ2-1	13	-	TGTGCCAGCAGTGAATATAGGGGTGATGAGCAGTTCTTC	CASSEYRGDEQFF
once	TRBV28	TRBJ1-5	16	-	TGTGCCAGCAGTGCTCATACAGGGTCCGGCACTCAGCCCCAGCATTTT	CASSAHTGSGTQPQHF
few	TRBV5-1	TRBJ1-1	13	-	TGCGCCAGCAGCTTGTTGGGGGGGACTGAAGCTTTCTTT	CASSLLGGTEAFF
once	TRBV6-4	TRBJ1-1	17	-	TGTGCCAGCAGACTCACCGACGGGGGTTTCGCGGTATCCGAAGCTTTCTTT	CASRLTDGGFAVSEAFF
once	TRBV15	TRBJ1-5	14	-	TGTGCCACCAGCACAGGCCCGGGGGGAGAGCCCCAGCATTTT	CATSTGPGGEPQHF
-	TRBV19	TRBJ1-1	15	-	TGTGCCAGTAGTGTCCCGGGACAAAGGAACACTGAAGCTTTCTTT	CASSVPGQRNTEAFF
-	TRBV9	TRBJ2-5	15	TRBD1	TGTGCCAGCAGCCTGGGACAGGGAAGGGGTGAGACCCAGTACTTC	CASSLGQGRGETQYF
once	TRBV18	TRBJ1-1	16	-	TGTGCCAGCTCACCACTGGCGGCCGGTTCCGTCACTGAAGCTTTCTTT	CASSPLAAGSVTEAFF
-	TRBV7-7	TRBJ2-1	17	TRBD2	TGTGCCAGCAGCCCGGGGACTAGCGGGAGAGGCTACAATGAGCAGTTCTTC	CASSPGTSGRGYNEQFF
-	TRBV28	TRBJ1-4	14	TRBD1	TGTGCCAGCAGAGAAACAGGGGCGGGTGAAAAACTGTTTTTT	CASRETGAGEKLFF
-	TRBV7-2	TRBJ2-1	15	-	TGTGCCAGCAGCTTAGCCGGGGGTATCTACAATGAGCAGTTCTTC	CASSLAGGIYNEQFF
-	TRBV9	TRBJ2-1	17	TRBD1	TGTGCCAGCAGCGTAAACCCAGGGACAGGGGTTTACAATGAGCAGTTCTTC	CASSVNPGTGVYNEQFF
-	TRBV28	TRBJ1-2	13	-	TGTGCCAGCAGTTACAGGAATAACTATGGCTACACCTTC	CASSYRNNYGYTF
-	TRBV23-1	TRBJ1-6	16	TRBD1	TGCGCCAGCAGTCCCCACCCGACAGGGTGTGATTCACCCCTCCACTTT	CASSPHPTGCDSPLHF
-	TRBV28	TRBJ2-2	15	TRBD1	TGTGCCAGCAGTGAATGGGACAGAAACACCGGGGAGCTGTTTTTT	CASSEWDRNTGELFF
-	TRBV28	TRBJ2-5	17	TRBD1	TGTGCCAGCAGTAAAAATGGACAGGGTAGTTCCGAAGAGACCCAGTACTTC	CASSKNGQGSSEETQYF
-	TRBV5-1	TRBJ2-7	16	TRBD2	TGCGCCAGCAGCTTGGCCGGGACTAGCGACTTCTACGAGCAGTACTTC	CASSLAGTSDFYEQYF